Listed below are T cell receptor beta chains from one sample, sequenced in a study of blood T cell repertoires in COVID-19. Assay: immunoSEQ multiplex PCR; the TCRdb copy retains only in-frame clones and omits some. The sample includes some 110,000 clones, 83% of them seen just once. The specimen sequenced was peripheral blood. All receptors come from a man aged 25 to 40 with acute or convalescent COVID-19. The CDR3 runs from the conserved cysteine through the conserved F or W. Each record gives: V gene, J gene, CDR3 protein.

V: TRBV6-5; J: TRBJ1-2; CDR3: CASSYWQGASGYTF
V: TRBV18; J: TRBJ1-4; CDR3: CASSPGQGTNEKLFF
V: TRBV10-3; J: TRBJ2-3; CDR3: CAIKSGGVGGDTQYF
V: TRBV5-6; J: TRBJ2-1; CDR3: CASSYSGTSGNEQFF
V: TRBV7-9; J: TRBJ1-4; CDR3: CASSRTGEVEKLFF
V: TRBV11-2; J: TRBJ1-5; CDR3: CASSLAGGNQPQHF
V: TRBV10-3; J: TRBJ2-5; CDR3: CAISESRFGGQETQYF
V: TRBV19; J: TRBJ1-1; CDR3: CASSNQGLTEAFF
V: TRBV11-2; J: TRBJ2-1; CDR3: CASSLGSYNEQFF
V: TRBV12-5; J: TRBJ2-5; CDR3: CASGLTRRGSETQYF
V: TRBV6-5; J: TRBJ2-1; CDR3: CASSYGTSGRYNEQFF
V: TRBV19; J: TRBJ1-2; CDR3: CASSPGGGRLYGYTF
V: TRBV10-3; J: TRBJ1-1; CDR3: CAISDGGRDTEAFF
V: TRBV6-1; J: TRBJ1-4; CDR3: CASSENLAVKGGEKLFF
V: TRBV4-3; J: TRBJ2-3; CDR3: CASSQVPGLITDTQYF
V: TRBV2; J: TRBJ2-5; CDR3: CASSGGTSGSLETQYF
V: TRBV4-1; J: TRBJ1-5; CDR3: CASTKNQDSNQPQHF
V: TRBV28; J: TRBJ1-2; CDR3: CASRRQGAPYGYTF
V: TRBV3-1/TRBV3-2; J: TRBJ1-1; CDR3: CASSELHLGTGEGEAFF
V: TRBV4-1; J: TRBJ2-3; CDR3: CASSQASGGAVDTQYF
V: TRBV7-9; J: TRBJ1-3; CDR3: CASGGRNSGNTIYF
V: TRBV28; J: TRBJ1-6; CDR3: CASSLPSGGRSYNSPLHF
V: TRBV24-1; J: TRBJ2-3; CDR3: CATSGGSGATDTQYF
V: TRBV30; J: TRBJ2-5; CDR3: CAWSVMDRETQYF
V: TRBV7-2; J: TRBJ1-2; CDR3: CASSHRANNYGYTF
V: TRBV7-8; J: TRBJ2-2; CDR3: CASSQAPAGTNTGELFF
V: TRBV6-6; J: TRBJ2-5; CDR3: CASRRHEQETQYF
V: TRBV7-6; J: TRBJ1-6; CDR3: CASSLVWPGGNSPLHF
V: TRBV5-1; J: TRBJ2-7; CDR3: CASSFAGTSDEQYF
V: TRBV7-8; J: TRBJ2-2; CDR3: CASSPQTANTGELFF
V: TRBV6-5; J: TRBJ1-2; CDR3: CASSYSGGGSGYTF
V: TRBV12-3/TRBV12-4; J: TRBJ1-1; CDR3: CASSFDRNTEAFF
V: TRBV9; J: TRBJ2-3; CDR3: CASSVEGFTDTQYF
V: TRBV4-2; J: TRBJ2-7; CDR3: CASSFNYEQYF
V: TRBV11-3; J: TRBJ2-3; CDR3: CASSGGLDTQYF
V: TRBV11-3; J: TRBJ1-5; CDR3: CASSPQGPFNQPQHF
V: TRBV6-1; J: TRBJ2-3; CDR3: CASSETRTQGTDTQYF
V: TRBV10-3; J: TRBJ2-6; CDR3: CAIREHGSGANVLTF
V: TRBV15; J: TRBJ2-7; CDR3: CATSRARGPSYEQYF
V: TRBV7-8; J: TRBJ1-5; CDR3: CASSLAVGDRGLPQHF
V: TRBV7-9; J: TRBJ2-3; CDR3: CASSLMFGATDTQYF
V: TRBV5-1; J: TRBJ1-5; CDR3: CASSKGGDQPQHF
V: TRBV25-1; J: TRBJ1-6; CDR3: CASSNFRGGSPLHF
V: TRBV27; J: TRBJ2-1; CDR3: CASSLRGVRRFYNEQFF
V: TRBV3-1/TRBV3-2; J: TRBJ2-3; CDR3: CASSAGQGDTDTQYF
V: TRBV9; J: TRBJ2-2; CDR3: CASSPGTGDTGELFF
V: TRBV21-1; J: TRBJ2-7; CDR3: CASSTSWGVPQGGRYEQYF
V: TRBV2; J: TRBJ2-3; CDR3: CASFRGTGELDTQYF
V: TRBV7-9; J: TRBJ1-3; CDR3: CASSLLVGNTIYF
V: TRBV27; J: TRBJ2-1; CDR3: CASSQGTSGGLNEQFF
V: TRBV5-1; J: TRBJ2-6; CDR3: CASSLDRVGANVLTF
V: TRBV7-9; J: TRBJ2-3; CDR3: CASSLGVKRDTDTQYF
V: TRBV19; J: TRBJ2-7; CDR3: CASSPGLASLGEQYF
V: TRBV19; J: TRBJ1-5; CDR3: CASSYNRGNSNQPQHF
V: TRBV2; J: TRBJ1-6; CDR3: CASSPDRGSGSPLHF
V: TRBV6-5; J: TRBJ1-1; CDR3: CASSLDRGSTEAFF
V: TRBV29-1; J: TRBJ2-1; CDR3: CSVGGLAGGNSYNEQFF
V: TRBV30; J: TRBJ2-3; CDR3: CAWRRTRLSGLPEQYF
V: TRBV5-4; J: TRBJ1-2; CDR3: CASSLMGQQNYGYTF